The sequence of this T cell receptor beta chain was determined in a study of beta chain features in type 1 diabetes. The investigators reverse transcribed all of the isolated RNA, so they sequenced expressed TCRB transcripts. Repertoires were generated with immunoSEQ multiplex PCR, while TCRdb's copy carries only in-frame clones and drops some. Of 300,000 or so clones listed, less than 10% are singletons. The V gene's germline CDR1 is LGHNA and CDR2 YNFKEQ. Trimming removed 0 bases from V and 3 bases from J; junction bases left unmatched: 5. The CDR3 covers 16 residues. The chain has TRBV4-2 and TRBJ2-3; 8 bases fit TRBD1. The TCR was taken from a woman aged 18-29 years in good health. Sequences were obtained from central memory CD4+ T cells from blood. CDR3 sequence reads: CASSQDVTGATDTQYF. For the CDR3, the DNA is TGTGCCAGCAGCCAAGATGTGACAGGGGCAACAGATACGCAGTATTTT.